The 26 T cell receptor beta chains below all came from one sample that was sequenced in a study of identical twins. TCRdb re-called the 5' RACE reads through MiXCR, storing one row per CDR3 protein. Of 700,000 or so distinct CDR3 sequences listed, 21% are singletons. The same data also contributed to another study, on T cells expressing NK-cell markers.

Source material: PBMCs. All receptors derive from a woman aged 18-30 years in good health.

The gene calls are TRBV5-5 and TRBJ2-1; unclear D gene. V lost 5 bases, J lost 0 bases, and 18 bases lay in between. The germline gives CDR1 SGHKS, CDR2 YYEKEE (reference sequence). The CDR3 sequence is 17 residues long. CDR3 residues: CASRLLLRLSSYNEQFF. CDR3 in DNA: TGTGCCAGCAGACTCCTTTTGAGGCTGAGCTCCTACAATGAGCAGTTCTTC. Based on the CDR3 plus reference TRBV5-5 and TRBJ2-1, the full variable domain is DAGVTQSPTHLIKTRGQQVTLRCSPISGHKSVSWYQQVLGQGPQFIFQYYEKEERGRGNFPDRFSARQFPNYSSELNVNALLLGDSALYLCASRLLLRLSSYNEQFFGPGTRLTVL.

Only a few counts were recorded for this clonotype. J is TRBJ2-6 and V is TRBV4-3; D is possibly TRBD1 or TRBD2 (5 bases each). The CDR3 is made up of 17 amino acids. Per the germline V gene, CDR1 is LGHNA and CDR2 is YSLEER. Trimming left V 0 bases short and J 4 bases short, with 13 bases between. In DNA, the CDR3 is TGCGCCAGCAGCCAAGATCGGGGCGGGTCAGGGGCCAACGTCCTGACTTTC. It yields the protein CASSQDRGGSGANVLTF.

The gene calls are TRBV9 and TRBJ2-7, with D possibly being TRBD1 (6 bases). V gave up 3 bases and J gave up 1 base, with 11 bases separating them. The CDR3 loop spans 14 amino acids. CDR1 is SGDLS and CDR2 is YYNGEE in the germline V gene. The chain's CDR3 is CASSGDRSSYEQYF. The CDR3 DNA reads TGTGCCAGCAGCGGCGACAGGTCTTCCTACGAGCAGTACTTC.

This clonotype was detected many times. V and J are TRBV29-1 and TRBJ1-2; TRBD1 is a possible D gene (5 bases). CDR3 length equals 12 residues. The germline V and J ends were trimmed by 4 bases and 4 bases, with 10 bases remaining between them. CDR1 and CDR2 (germline): SQVTM, ANQGSEA. The CDR3 region has the DNA TGCAGCGTTGGAAAGGGACCCTATGGCTACACCTTC. Its protein is CSVGKGPYGYTF.

The chain is built from TRBV4-3 and TRBJ2-6, with D perhaps matching TRBD1 or TRBD2 (6 bases each). The CDR3 runs 18 residues. CDR1 and CDR2 from the germline V gene are LGHNA and YSLEER. The germline V and J ends were trimmed by 2 bases and 0 bases, with 14 bases remaining between them. This CDR3 is CASSQLKGGFSGANVLTF. The CDR3 coding sequence is TGCGCCAGCAGCCAACTGAAAGGGGGGTTCTCTGGGGCCAACGTCCTGACTTTC.

Only a few counts were recorded for this clonotype. The genes are TRBV7-9 and TRBJ2-1; D may be TRBD2 (6 bases). The germline V gene encodes CDR1 SEHNR and CDR2 FQNEAQ (reference sequence). V gave up 5 bases and J gave up 2 bases, with 13 bases separating them. The CDR3 spans 15 residues. The CDR3 DNA reads as TGTGCCAGCAGCGCCTCGGGAGCGACCTACAATGAGCAGTTCTTC. This encodes CASSASGATYNEQFF.

The CDR3 here is CASSKGHPYEQYF. DNA of the CDR3: TGCGCCAGCAGCAAGGGCCACCCCTACGAGCAGTACTTC. The chain combines TRBV5-1 with TRBJ2-7; D is uncertain. This CDR3 has 13 residues. With 4 bases removed from V and 2 bases from J, the gap between germline ends came to 10 bases. Germline CDR1 SGHRS, CDR2 YFSETQ.

This chain links TRBV20-1 with TRBJ2-1, with TRBD2 identical over 7 bases. CDR1 DFQATT and CDR2 SNEGSKA come from the germline V gene (reference sequence). Trimming at V came to 3 bases and at J to 0 bases, leaving 8 bases not matched to a gene. This CDR3 has 16 residues. The CDR3 sequence: CSARSSAGPSYNEQFF. CDR3 coding DNA: TGCAGTGCTAGGTCCTCAGCGGGGCCCTCCTACAATGAGCAGTTCTTC.

This clonotype was seen more than once but under ten times. This chain connects TRBV5-6 to TRBJ1-1, with a tentative D call TRBD1 (5 bases). This CDR3 contains 16 residues. Trimming took 0 bases from V and 0 from J, leaving 12 bases between them. The germline CDR1 and CDR2 sequences are SGHDT and YYEEEE. The CDR3 sequence is CASSLDRGLMNTEAFF. The CDR3 bases are TGTGCCAGCAGCTTGGACCGGGGCCTCATGAACACTGAAGCTTTCTTT. The complete variable domain, with remaining parts taken from reference TRBV5-6 and TRBJ1-1, reads DAGVTQSPTHLIKTRGQQVTLRCSPKSGHDTVSWYQQALGQGPQFIFQYYEEEERQRGNFPDRFSGHQFPNYSSELNVNALLLGDSALYLCASSLDRGLMNTEAFFGQGTRLTVV.

The chain recombines TRBV4-2 with TRBJ1-2; D remains unclear. Germline loops: CDR1 LGHNA, CDR2 YNFKEQ. This CDR3 contains 13 residues. Trimming took off 10 bases at V and 4 bases at J, with 16 bases between the two ends. CDR3: CAMGPGLVYGYTF. The CDR3 nucleotides are TGTGCCATGGGCCCCGGGCTCGTCTATGGCTACACCTTC.

The chain combines TRBV6-2 or TRBV6-3 with TRBJ2-7, with 11 positions matching TRBD2. After removal of 7 bases from V and 7 bases from J, the junction contained 18 bases not matched to a gene. Germline CDR1 MNHEY, CDR2 SVGEGT. The CDR3 is 17 residues long. The CDR3 bases are TGTGCCAGCACCCCACCTCCACTAGCGGGAGACCTCTTTGAGCAGTACTTC. This gives the protein CASTPPPLAGDLFEQYF.

The chain has TRBV4-1 and TRBJ2-1; 8 bases are a match to TRBD2. This CDR3 spans 16 amino acids. Germline V lookup: CDR1 MGHRA, CDR2 YSYEKL. The trim removed 3 bases at V and 8 bases at J, leaving 12 bases unmatched. CDR3 nucleotides: TGCGCCAGCAGCCAGACGAGCGGGAGCAGCTTCGATGAGCAGTTCTTC. The encoded protein is CASSQTSGSSFDEQFF.

The chain uses TRBV12-3 or TRBV12-4 and TRBJ2-7, with D possibly TRBD2 on 5 matching bases. This CDR3 spans 12 amino acids. With 6 bases removed from V and 5 bases from J, the gap between germline ends came to 11 bases. CDR3 sequence: CASSGMEDEQYF. CDR3 nucleotides: TGTGCCAGCAGCGGCATGGAGGACGAGCAGTACTTC.

This clonotype was seen repeatedly, ten times or more. The rearrangement uses TRBV5-6 and TRBJ2-1; TRBD2 is a possible D gene (7 bases). The germline V and J ends were trimmed by 3 bases and 0 bases, with 16 bases remaining between them. Germline CDR1 and CDR2: SGHDT and YYEEEE. The CDR3 runs to 17 residues. The CDR3 spells CASSWGGADPSYNEQFF. In nucleotides, the CDR3 is TGTGCCAGCAGCTGGGGGGGCGCTGACCCCTCCTACAATGAGCAGTTCTTC.

This clonotype was found a few times. This rearrangement joins TRBV20-1 to TRBJ2-7; 7 bases are a match to TRBD2. The CDR3 sequence is 12 residues long. Germline V gene sequence: CDR1 DFQATT, CDR2 SNEGSKA (reference sequence). V shed 2 bases, J shed 6 bases, and the junction held 4 bases outside the gene matches. Here the CDR3 DNA reads TGCAGTGCTAGAAGCGGGGTCTCCGAGCAGTACTTC. Translation: CSARSGVSEQYF.

This clonotype was seen ten or more times. CDR3 residues: CASKLVSREETQYF. For the CDR3, the DNA is TGTGCCAGCAAACTCGTAAGCAGGGAGGAGACCCAGTACTTC. V is TRBV12-3 or TRBV12-4 and J is TRBJ2-5; tentatively, D is TRBD1 or TRBD2 (5 bases each). This CDR3 is 14 amino acids long. The V and J ends lost 7 bases and 5 bases respectively, with 17 bases between them.

CDR3 in amino acids: CASSPGDGRYEQYF. CDR3 nucleotides: TGCGCCAGCAGCCCCGGAGACGGCCGATACGAGCAGTACTTC. This chain joins TRBV5-1 and TRBJ2-7; no clear D. Germline-derived CDR1 and CDR2 are SGHRS and YFSETQ. The CDR3 contains 14 residues. V gave up 4 bases and J gave up 4 bases, with 15 bases separating them.

There are a few counts of this clonotype. The chain couples TRBV12-3 or TRBV12-4 to TRBJ1-1, with TRBD1 identical over 8 bases. The CDR3 extends over 14 amino acids. V dropped 3 bases and J dropped 5; count of bases not matched to a gene: 5. CDR3 in DNA: TGTGCCAGCAGTTTTTTGACAGGGGCTACTGAAGCTTTCTTT. It codes for CASSFLTGATEAFF.

V is TRBV10-3 and J is TRBJ2-3; D gene ambiguous. CDR1 is ENHRY and CDR2 is SYGVKD in the germline V gene. Trimming shortened V by 7 bases and J by 0 bases, and 11 bases separated the two germline ends. The CDR3 sequence is 14 residues long. CDR3 protein: CAIMESTSTDTQYF. In DNA form, the CDR3 reads TGTGCCATCATGGAGAGCACCAGCACAGATACGCAGTATTTT.

The chain recombines TRBV19 with TRBJ2-6; 7 nucleotides match TRBD1. V lost 6 bases and J lost 2; bases outside the gene matches: 10. Looked up from germline, CDR1 is LNHDA and CDR2 is SQIVND (reference sequence). The CDR3 runs to 17 residues. CDR3 sequence (DNA): TGTGCCAGTAGCACGACAGGGATTTTCGCTGGGGCCAACGTCCTGACTTTC. The encoded protein is CASSTTGIFAGANVLTF.

This sequence joins TRBV30 and TRBJ2-1; D possibly corresponds to TRBD2 (5 bases). Germline assignment: CDR1 GTSNPN and CDR2 SVGIG (reference sequence). Trimming shortened V by 0 bases and J by 10 bases, and 10 bases separated the two germline ends. This CDR3 spans 12 amino acids. CDR3 coding DNA: TGTGCCTGGAGTGTGAGCGGTCTGGAGCAGTTCTTC. This codes for CAWSVSGLEQFF.

This clonotype was observed a few times. This sequence joins TRBV7-2 and TRBJ1-6; D gene ambiguous. Trimming cost V 7 bases and J 8 bases, with 15 bases left between them. The germline CDR1 and CDR2 sequences are SGHTA and FQGNSA. This CDR3 is 14 amino acids long. The CDR3 spells CASTATPRDSPLHF. For the CDR3, the DNA is TGTGCCAGCACCGCCACCCCCCGGGATTCACCCCTCCACTTT.

The V and J genes are TRBV20-1 and TRBJ1-6; D is unclear. From germline, CDR1 is DFQATT and CDR2 SNEGSKA (reference sequence). This CDR3 spans 15 amino acids. Trimming cost V 0 bases and J 8 bases, with 14 bases left between them. This chain's CDR3 is CSARDGRRWYSPLHF. Here the CDR3 DNA reads TGCAGTGCTAGAGATGGTCGACGGTGGTATTCACCCCTCCACTTT.

This clonotype was observed a few times. The CDR3 nucleotides are TGCAGCGTTGTTAGGGGGTTAAACAACGAGCAGTACTTC. Its protein product is CSVVRGLNNEQYF. This sequence joins TRBV29-1 and TRBJ2-7; tentative D call: TRBD1 (6 bases). Germline V gene data show CDR1 as SQVTM and CDR2 as ANQGSEA. Between the trimmed V and J ends, which lost 4 bases and 5 bases, there was a span of 15 bases. There are 13 residues in the CDR3.

In this sample, this clonotype turned up many times. J is TRBJ2-1 and V is TRBV7-9; D is undetermined. Germline V CDR1 and CDR2: SEHNR, FQNEAQ (reference sequence). V was pared by 2 bases and J by 0 bases, with 14 bases between. This CDR3 comprises 17 residues. Here the CDR3 DNA reads TGTGCCAGCAGCTTATCTGTCGCTTCGAGCTCCTACAATGAGCAGTTCTTC. Encoded protein: CASSLSVASSSYNEQFF.

The J gene is TRBJ2-5, the V gene TRBV11-2; TRBD2 matches 14 bases. The CDR3 has 18 amino acids. With 7 bases clipped from V and 4 bases from J, the junction kept 14 bases outside the gene matches. Germline CDR1 reads SGHAT; CDR2 reads FQNNGV. The CDR3: CASTWGLAGEGPRETQYF. In DNA, the CDR3 is TGTGCCAGCACCTGGGGACTAGCGGGAGAGGGGCCTAGAGAGACCCAGTACTTC.